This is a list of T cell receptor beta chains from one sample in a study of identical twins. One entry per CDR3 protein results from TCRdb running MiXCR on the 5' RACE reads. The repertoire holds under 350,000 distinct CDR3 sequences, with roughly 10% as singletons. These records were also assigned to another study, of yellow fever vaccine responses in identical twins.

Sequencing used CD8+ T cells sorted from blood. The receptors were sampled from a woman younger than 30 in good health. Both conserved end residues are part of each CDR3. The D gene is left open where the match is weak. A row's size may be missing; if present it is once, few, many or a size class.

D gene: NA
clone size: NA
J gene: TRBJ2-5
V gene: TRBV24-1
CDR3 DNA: TGTGCCACCAGTGAATGGGGGCGGACCCAGTACTTC
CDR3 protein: CATSEWGRTQYF

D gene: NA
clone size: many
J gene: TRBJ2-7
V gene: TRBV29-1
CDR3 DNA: TGCAGCGTTGGATCAGGGATCTACGAGCAGTACTTC
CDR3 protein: CSVGSGIYEQYF

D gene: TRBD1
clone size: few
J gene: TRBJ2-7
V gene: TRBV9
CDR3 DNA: TGTGCCAGCAGCAACCCCCGGGACAGGGAAGCCTACGAGCAGTACTTC
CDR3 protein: CASSNPRDREAYEQYF

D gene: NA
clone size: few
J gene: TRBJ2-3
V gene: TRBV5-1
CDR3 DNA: TGCGCCAGCAGCTTCAACAGGGAAAACACAGATACGCAGTATTTT
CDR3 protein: CASSFNRENTDTQYF

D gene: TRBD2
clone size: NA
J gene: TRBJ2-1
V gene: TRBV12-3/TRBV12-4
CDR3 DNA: TGTGCCAGCAGTTCGCCCCAGCTAGCGGGGGAAAATGAGCAGTTCTTC
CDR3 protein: CASSSPQLAGENEQFF

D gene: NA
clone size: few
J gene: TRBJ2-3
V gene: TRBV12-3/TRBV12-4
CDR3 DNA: TGTGCCAGCAGCCCCTTGAGGGAGACTACAGATACGCAGTATTTT
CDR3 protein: CASSPLRETTDTQYF

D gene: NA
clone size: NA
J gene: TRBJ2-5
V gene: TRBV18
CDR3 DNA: TGTGCCAGCTCACCAGTCCGGACAGTCCCGACCGTCCAAGAGACCCAGTACTTC
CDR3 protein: CASSPVRTVPTVQETQYF

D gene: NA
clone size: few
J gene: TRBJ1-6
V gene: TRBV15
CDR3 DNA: TGTGCCACCAGCAGAGTGCCAGGGGAGAATTCACCCCTCCACTTT
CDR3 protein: CATSRVPGENSPLHF

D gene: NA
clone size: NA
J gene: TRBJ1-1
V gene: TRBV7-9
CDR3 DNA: TGTGCCAGCAGTGGCCAGGCCCCTGGGAGCACTGAAGCTTTCTTT
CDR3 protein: CASSGQAPGSTEAFF

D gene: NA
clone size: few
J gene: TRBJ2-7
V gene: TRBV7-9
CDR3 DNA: TGTGCCAGCAGAGAAAAGGGGGTGGTGGGGCACGAGCAGTACTTC
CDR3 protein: CASREKGVVGHEQYF

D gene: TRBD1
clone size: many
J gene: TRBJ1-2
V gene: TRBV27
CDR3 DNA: TGTGCCAGCACAGGGGGTCGTGGCTACACCTTC
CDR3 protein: CASTGGRGYTF

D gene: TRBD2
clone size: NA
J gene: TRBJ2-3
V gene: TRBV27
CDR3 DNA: TGTGCCAGCAGTTTACTAGCGGGGGACCCTATCACTAGCACAGATACGCAGTATTTT
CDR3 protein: CASSLLAGDPITSTDTQYF